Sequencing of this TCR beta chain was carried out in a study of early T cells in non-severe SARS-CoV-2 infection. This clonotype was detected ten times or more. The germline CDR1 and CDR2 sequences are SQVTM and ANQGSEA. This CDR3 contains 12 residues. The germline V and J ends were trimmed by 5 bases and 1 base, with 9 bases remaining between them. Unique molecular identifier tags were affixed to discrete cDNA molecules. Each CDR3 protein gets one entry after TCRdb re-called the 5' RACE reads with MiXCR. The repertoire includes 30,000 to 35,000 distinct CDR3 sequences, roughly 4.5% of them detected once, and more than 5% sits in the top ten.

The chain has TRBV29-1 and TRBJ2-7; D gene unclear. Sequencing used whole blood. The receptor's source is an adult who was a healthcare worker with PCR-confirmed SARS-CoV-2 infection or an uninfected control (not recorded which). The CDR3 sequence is CSVMAGSYEQYF. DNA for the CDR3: TGCAGCGTTATGGCAGGATCCTACGAGCAGTACTTC.